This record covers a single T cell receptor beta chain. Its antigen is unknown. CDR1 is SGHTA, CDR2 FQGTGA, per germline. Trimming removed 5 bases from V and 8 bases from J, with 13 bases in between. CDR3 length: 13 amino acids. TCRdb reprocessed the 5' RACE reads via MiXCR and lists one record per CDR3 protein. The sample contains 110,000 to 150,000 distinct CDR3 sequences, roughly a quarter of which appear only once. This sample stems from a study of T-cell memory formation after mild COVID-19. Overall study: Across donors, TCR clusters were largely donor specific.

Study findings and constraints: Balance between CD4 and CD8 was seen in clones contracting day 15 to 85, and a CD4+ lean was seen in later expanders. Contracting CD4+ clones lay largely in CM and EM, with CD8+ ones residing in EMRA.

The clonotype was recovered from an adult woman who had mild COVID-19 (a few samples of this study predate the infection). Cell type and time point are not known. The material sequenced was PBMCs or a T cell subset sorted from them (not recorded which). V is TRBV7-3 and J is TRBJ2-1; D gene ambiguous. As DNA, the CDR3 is TGTGCCAGCAGCCAAGTATCATCGGATGAGCAGTTCTTC. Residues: CASSQVSSDEQFF.